The present T cell receptor (beta chain) was sequenced within a study of circulating CD8 cells and anti-PD-1 response in melanoma. Study results and limitations: No tumor material was available, so peptide assays assessed reactivity.

Four subsets defined by PD-1 and/or TIGIT were sorted from live CD3+CD8+TCRalphabeta+ cells. This clonotype is categorized as medium-sized. Its antigen is unidentified. Using about 15 ng of total RNA, TCR libraries were made with the QIAseq Immune Repertoire TCR panel. TCRdb redid the calling of the reads with MiXCR, one entry per CDR3 protein. The sample yields over a thousand distinct CDR3 sequences, around 5.8% seen once. CDR1 MNHEY and CDR2 SVGEGT come from the germline V gene. V shed 2 bases and J shed 17 bases, with 31 bases lying between them. The CDR3 runs to 18 residues. This chain uses TRBV6-2 or TRBV6-3 with TRBJ1-6; D ambiguous. The input for sequencing was CD8+ T cells from PBMCs, taken at baseline or after one month of anti-PD-1 therapy (not recorded which). The sequence derives from a human donor with melanoma. This chain's CDR3 is CASSYQPSDLLLYNSVHF. The DNA for the CDR3 is TGTGCCAGCAGTTACCAGCCCTCCGACCTCTTACTTTATAATTCTGTCCACTTT.